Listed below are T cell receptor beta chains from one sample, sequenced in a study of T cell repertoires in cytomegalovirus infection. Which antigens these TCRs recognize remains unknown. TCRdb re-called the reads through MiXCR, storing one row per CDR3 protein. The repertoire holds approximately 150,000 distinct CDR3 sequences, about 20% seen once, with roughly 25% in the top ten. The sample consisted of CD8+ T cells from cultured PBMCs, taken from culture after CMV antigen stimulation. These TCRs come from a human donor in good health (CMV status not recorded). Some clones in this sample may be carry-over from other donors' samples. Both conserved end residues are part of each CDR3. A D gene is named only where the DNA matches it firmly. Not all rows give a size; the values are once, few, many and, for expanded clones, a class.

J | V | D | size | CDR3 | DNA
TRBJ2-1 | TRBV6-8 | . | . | CATYRANEQFF | TGTGCCACCTACAGGGCCAATGAGCAGTTCTTC
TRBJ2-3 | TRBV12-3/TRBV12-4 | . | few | CASSGRGGLRTDTQYF | TGTGCCAGCAGTGGCCGGGGTGGCCTCCGCACAGATACGCAGTATTTT
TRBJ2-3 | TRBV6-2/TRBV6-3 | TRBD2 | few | CASSIAGGITDTQYF | TGTGCCAGCAGTATAGCGGGGGGGATCACAGATACGCAGTATTTT
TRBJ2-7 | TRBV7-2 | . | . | CASSLVPDEQYF | TGTGCCAGCAGCTTAGTCCCAGACGAGCAGTACTTC
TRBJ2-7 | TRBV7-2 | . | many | CASSAVLGDLEQYF | TGTGCCAGCAGCGCGGTCCTGGGGGATTTGGAGCAGTACTTC
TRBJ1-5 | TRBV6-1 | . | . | CASSEGKHSYSNQPQHF | TGTGCCAGCAGTGAAGGTAAACACAGTTATAGCAATCAGCCCCAGCATTTT
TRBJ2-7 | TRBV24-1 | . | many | CATSSNRDGSYEQYF | TGTGCCACCAGTTCTAACAGGGACGGGTCCTACGAGCAGTACTTC
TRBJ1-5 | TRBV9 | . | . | CASSVAGGPNQPQHF | TGTGCCAGTAGCGTAGCCGGGGGCCCCAATCAGCCCCAGCATTTT
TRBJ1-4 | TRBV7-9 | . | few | CASSYEGAGEKLFF | TGTGCCAGCAGCTATGAAGGGGCCGGGGAAAAACTGTTTTTT
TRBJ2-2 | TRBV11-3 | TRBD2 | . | CASSPGLAGNTGELFF | TGTGCCAGCAGCCCTGGACTAGCGGGGAACACCGGGGAGCTGTTTTTT
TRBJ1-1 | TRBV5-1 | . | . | CASSRGVEAFF | TGCGCCAGCAGTCGGGGGGTGGAAGCTTTCTTT
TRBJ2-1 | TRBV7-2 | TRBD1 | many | CASSLADRGGHEQFF | TGTGCCAGCAGCTTAGCTGACAGGGGAGGCCATGAGCAGTTCTTC
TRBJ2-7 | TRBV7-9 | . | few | CASRGGAAYEQYF | TGTGCCAGCAGGGGCGGGGCGGCCTACGAGCAGTACTTC
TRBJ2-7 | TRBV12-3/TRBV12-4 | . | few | CASSLVGEFYEQYF | TGTGCCAGCAGTTTAGTAGGGGAGTTCTACGAGCAGTACTTC
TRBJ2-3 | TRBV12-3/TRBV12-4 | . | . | CASSPDLWDTQYF | TGTGCCAGCAGTCCGGACCTTTGGGATACGCAGTATTTT
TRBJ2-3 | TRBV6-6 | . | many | CASTLATDTQYF | TGTGCCAGCACTTTGGCCACAGATACGCAGTATTTT
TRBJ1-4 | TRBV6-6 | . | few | CASKRRAGREKLFF | TGTGCCAGCAAGAGGAGGGCAGGTCGTGAAAAACTGTTTTTT
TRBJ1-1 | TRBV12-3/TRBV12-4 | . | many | CASSLGTALMNTEAFF | TGTGCCAGCAGTTTAGGGACAGCTCTAATGAACACTGAAGCTTTCTTT
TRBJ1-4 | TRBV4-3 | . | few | CASSQDEIAYNEKLFF | TGCGCCAGCAGCCAAGATGAGATAGCTTACAATGAAAAACTGTTTTTT
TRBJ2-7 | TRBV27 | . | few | CASSLSRSYEQYF | TGTGCCAGCAGTTTATCGAGGAGTTACGAGCAGTACTTC
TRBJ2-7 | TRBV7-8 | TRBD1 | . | CASSLGGQGRNPYEQYF | TGTGCCAGCAGCTTAGGGGGACAGGGACGCAACCCCTACGAGCAGTACTTC
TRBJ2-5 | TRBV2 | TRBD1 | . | CASPVKRQGQETQYF | TGTGCCAGCCCTGTCAAGCGACAGGGTCAAGAGACCCAGTACTTC
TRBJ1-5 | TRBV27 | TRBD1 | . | CASSRRGQGQPQHF | TGTGCCAGCAGTAGAAGGGGGCAGGGACAGCCCCAGCATTTT
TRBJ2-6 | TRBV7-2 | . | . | CASSLVPTSGANVLTF | TGTGCCAGCAGCTTAGTTCCCACCTCTGGGGCCAACGTCCTGACTTTC
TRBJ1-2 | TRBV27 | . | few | CASSSYQAGYGYTF | TGTGCCAGCAGCTCCTATCAGGCTGGCTATGGCTACACCTTC
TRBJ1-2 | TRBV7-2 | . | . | CASSRHGAPEDNYGYTF | TGTGCCAGCAGCCGTCACGGGGCCCCCGAAGACAACTATGGCTACACCTTC
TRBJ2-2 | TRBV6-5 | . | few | CASSEANTGELFF | TGTGCCAGCAGTGAAGCCAACACCGGGGAGCTGTTTTTT
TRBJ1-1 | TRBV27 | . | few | CASSFGDTTTEAFF | TGTGCCAGCAGTTTCGGGGATACGACGACTGAAGCTTTCTTT
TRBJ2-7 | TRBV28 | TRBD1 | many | CASSSVPTGIRLLSYEQYF | TGTGCCAGCAGTTCAGTCCCGACAGGGATTCGACTTCTATCCTACGAGCAGTACTTC
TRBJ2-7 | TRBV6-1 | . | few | CASIPDPNQRPLQYF | TGTGCCAGCATTCCCGACCCTAATCAACGCCCTCTGCAGTACTTC
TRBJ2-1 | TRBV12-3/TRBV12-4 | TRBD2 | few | CASSSATGLGGEQFF | TGTGCCAGCAGTTCAGCCACGGGGCTCGGGGGGGAGCAGTTCTTC
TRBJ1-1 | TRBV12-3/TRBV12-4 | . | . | CASSLTAEAFF | TGTGCCAGCAGTCTGACAGCAGAAGCTTTCTTT
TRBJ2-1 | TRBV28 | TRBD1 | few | CASSRYRGLGNEQFF | TGTGCCAGCAGCCGATACAGGGGATTGGGCAATGAGCAGTTCTTC
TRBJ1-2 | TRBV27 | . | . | CARLGADHYGYTF | TGTGCCCGCCTGGGTGCAGATCACTATGGCTACACCTTC
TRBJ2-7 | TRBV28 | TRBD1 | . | CASSLGTGVTLYYEQYF | TGTGCCAGCAGCTTAGGGACAGGGGTCACCCTTTACTACGAGCAGTACTTC
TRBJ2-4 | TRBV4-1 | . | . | CASSALRGAKNIQYF | TGCGCCAGCAGCGCTTTGAGGGGAGCCAAAAACATTCAGTACTTC
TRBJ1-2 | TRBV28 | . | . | CASSLRARGGYTF | TGTGCCAGCAGTTTACGGGCCAGGGGTGGCTACACCTTC
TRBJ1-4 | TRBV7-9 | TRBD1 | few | CASSPDRDPRKLFF | TGTGCCAGCAGCCCGGACAGGGACCCGAGGAAACTGTTTTTT
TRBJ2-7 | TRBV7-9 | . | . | CASSLGTGFHEQYF | TGTGCCAGCAGCTTAGGTACAGGGTTCCACGAGCAGTACTTC
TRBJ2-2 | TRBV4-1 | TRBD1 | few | CASSQDRQGVSGELFF | TGCGCCAGCAGCCAAGATAGGCAGGGGGTATCCGGGGAGCTGTTTTTT
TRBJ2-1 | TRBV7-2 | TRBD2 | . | CASSLGRGDYNEQFF | TGTGCCAGCAGCTTAGGGCGGGGGGATTACAATGAGCAGTTCTTC
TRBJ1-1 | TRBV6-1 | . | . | CASSYDRSEAFF | TGTGCCAGCAGCTACGACAGGTCTGAAGCTTTCTTT
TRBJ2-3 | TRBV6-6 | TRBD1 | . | CASSMSWDRDTQYF | TGTGCCAGCAGCATGTCCTGGGACAGAGATACGCAGTATTTT
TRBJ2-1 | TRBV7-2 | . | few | CASSLEARPILHNEQFF | TGTGCCAGCAGCTTAGAAGCCAGGCCAATATTACACAATGAGCAGTTCTTC
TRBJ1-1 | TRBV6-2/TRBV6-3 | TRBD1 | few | CASSGSTGGTEAFF | TGTGCCAGCAGCGGGTCGACAGGGGGCACTGAAGCTTTCTTT
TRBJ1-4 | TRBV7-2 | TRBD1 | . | CASSFGQDEKLFF | TGTGCCAGCAGCTTTGGACAGGATGAAAAACTGTTTTTT
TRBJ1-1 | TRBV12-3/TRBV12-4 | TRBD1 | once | CASSSHPGQGKRGGAFF | TGTGCCAGCAGTTCCCACCCGGGACAGGGAAAGCGCGGAGGAGCTTTCTTT
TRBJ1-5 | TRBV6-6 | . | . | CARSSWDVASGQPQHF | TGTGCCAGAAGTTCCTGGGACGTCGCCTCGGGTCAGCCCCAGCATTTT
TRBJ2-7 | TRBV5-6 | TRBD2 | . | CASSLMTSGGINSYEQYF | TGTGCCAGCAGCTTAATGACTAGCGGGGGGATAAATTCCTACGAGCAGTACTTC
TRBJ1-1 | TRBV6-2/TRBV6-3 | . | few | CASSPPWLNTEAFF | TGTGCCAGCAGTCCGCCGTGGTTAAACACTGAAGCTTTCTTT